Below, one TCR beta chain is given with its context. Sorted-subset replicate PCR reactions contained roughly 200 ng DNA, corresponding to around 30,000 T cell genomes. In the study's own analysis: Filtering differed, since immunoSEQ gave only junction sequences and no quality scores. Repertoires were generated with immunoSEQ multiplex PCR, while TCRdb's copy carries only in-frame clones and drops some. The V and J calls and clone size were taken over from that table, and D and trimming were inferred from the DNA. This table holds about 2 million clones, just under 95% found once. V lost 6 bases and J lost 2; bases outside the gene matches: 8. The CDR3 length is 15 residues. Germline V gives CDR1 SGHAT, CDR2 FQNNGV. The naive CD8 fraction comprised CD45RO-negative cells positively selected for CCR7 and excluded terminally differentiated effector memory CD45RA+ cells. The data were taken from a study of shared clonotypes between healthy human individuals.

The TCR sequence derives from a man aged 18 to 29 in good health. The sequencing input was naive CD8+ T cells sorted from blood. J is TRBJ2-7 and V is TRBV11-2; 9 nucleotides line up with TRBD1. The CDR3 nucleotides are TGTGCCAGCAGGGGATGGGACAGGGACCCCTACGAGCAGTACTTC. Translation gives CASRGWDRDPYEQYF.